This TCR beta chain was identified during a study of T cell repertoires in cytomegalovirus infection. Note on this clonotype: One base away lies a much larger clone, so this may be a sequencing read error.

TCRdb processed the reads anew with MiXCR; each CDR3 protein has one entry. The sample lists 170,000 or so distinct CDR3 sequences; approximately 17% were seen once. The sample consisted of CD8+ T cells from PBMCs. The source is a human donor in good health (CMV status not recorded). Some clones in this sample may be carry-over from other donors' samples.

The CDR3 is CASSWRGDEQFF. CDR3 nucleotides: TGTGCCAGCAGCTGGAGAGGGGATGAGCAGTTCTTC. J is TRBJ2-1 and V is TRBV7-9; D assignment may be TRBD1 or TRBD2 (5 bases each). V lost 4 bases and J 8 bases, leaving 9 bases between the germline ends. The CDR3 sequence is 12 residues long. CDR1 and CDR2 (germline): SEHNR, FQNEAQ (reference sequence).